The 5 T cell receptor beta chains below come from one sample, sequenced in a study of T cell responses to AZD1222 COVID-19 vaccine. The assay was immunoSEQ multiplex PCR, and TCRdb's table has in-frame clones only and misses some. The top ten hold less than 2% of the sample, which has 150,000 to 180,000 clones, about nine tenths seen once. The sequencing here drew on peripheral blood, taken on day 0 of AZD1222 vaccination. Every receptor here comes from an adult in good health.

The chain combines TRBV7-9 with TRBJ2-6, with a weak D call TRBD2 (5 bases). The CDR3 covers 18 residues. V shed 2 bases and J shed 0 bases, with 14 bases lying between them. Germline CDR1 and CDR2: SEHNR and FQNEAQ (reference sequence). Here the CDR3 reads CASSLIPTRSSGANVLTF. CDR3 sequence (DNA): TGTGCCAGCAGCTTAATTCCTACTAGATCCTCTGGGGCCAACGTCCTGACTTTC.

This chain links TRBV19 with TRBJ2-7, with D uncertain. This CDR3 comprises 13 residues. Germline loops: CDR1 LNHDA, CDR2 SQIVND (reference sequence). Trimming removed 3 bases from V and 3 bases from J, with 9 bases in between. The CDR3 DNA follows: TGTGCCAGTAGTATGGGCAGAGGCTACGAGCAGTACTTC. Translated, it gives CASSMGRGYEQYF.

V is TRBV5-1 and J is TRBJ2-7; a weak D match, TRBD1 (6 bases). Trimming left V 2 bases short and J 3 bases short, with 12 bases between. The CDR3 is made up of 14 amino acids. The germline V gene has CDR1 SGHRS and CDR2 YFSETQ. The CDR3 spells CASSFKGDRYEQYF. The CDR3 DNA reads as TGCGCCAGCAGCTTTAAGGGGGACCGCTACGAGCAGTACTTC.

This sequence joins TRBV6-5 and TRBJ1-1, with D hard to call. V gave up 6 bases and J gave up 5 bases, with 10 bases separating them. Germline-derived CDR1 and CDR2 are MNHEY and SVGAGI. The CDR3 consists of 12 residues. CDR3 in amino acids: CASRSPGTEAFF. The CDR3 nucleotides are TGTGCCAGCAGGTCGCCGGGGACTGAAGCTTTCTTT.

This chain uses TRBV5-4 with TRBJ1-2; TRBD1 agrees at 7 bases. The ends lost 2 bases at V and 2 bases at J; junction bases unmatched: 9. Germline V gene data show CDR1 as SGHNT and CDR2 as YYREEE (reference sequence). The CDR3 spans 16 residues. In DNA form, the CDR3 reads TGTGCCAGCAGCTTCCCCCAGGGACAGACGAACTATGGCTACACCTTC. Amino acid sequence: CASSFPQGQTNYGYTF.